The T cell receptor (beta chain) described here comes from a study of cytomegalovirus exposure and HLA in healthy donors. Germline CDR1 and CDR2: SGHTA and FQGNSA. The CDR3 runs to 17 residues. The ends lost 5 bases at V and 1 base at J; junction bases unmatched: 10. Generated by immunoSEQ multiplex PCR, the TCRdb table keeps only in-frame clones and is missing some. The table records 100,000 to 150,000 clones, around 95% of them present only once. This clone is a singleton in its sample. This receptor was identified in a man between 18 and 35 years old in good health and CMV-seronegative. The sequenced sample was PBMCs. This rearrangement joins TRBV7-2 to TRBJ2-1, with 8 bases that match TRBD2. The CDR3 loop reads CASSVAGGGHSYNEQFF. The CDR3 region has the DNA TGTGCCAGCAGCGTTGCGGGGGGCGGTCATTCCTACAATGAGCAGTTCTTC.